A selection of T cell receptor beta chains follows, all from one sample in a study of T-cell memory formation after mild COVID-19. TCRdb passed the 5' RACE reads through MiXCR, listing each CDR3 protein once. The table lists approximately 110,000 distinct CDR3 sequences, 22% of them singletons. Sequencing input: PBMCs or a T cell subset sorted from them (not recorded which). These receptors all come from a young man who had mild COVID-19 (a few samples of this study predate the infection). Cell type and time point are not known. Both conserved end residues are trimmed from each CDR3. D genes are given only for firm matches.

J: TRBJ1-4
V: TRBV5-6
D: TRBD1
CDR3: ASSLLQGAANEKLF

J: TRBJ1-4
V: TRBV4-1
D: .
CDR3: ASSQAGGGEKLF

J: TRBJ2-5
V: TRBV7-2
D: .
CDR3: ASSRRRSGEETQY

J: TRBJ1-2
V: TRBV14
D: TRBD1
CDR3: ASSQDRMEYYGYT

J: TRBJ2-5
V: TRBV9
D: .
CDR3: ASSHPGGGGASYQETQY

J: TRBJ2-4
V: TRBV4-1
D: .
CDR3: ASSQDLRNIQY

J: TRBJ2-7
V: TRBV6-5
D: TRBD1
CDR3: ASSRQGLYEQY

J: TRBJ2-1
V: TRBV14
D: .
CDR3: ASSQGSGSYNEQF

J: TRBJ2-7
V: TRBV4-1
D: .
CDR3: ASSQDTASYEQY

J: TRBJ2-2
V: TRBV6-5
D: TRBD1
CDR3: ASSYGTAAGTGELF

J: TRBJ2-1
V: TRBV7-8
D: TRBD2
CDR3: ASSLAGAGGNNEQF

J: TRBJ2-5
V: TRBV9
D: TRBD2
CDR3: ASSVELAGGPETQY

J: TRBJ1-5
V: TRBV4-2
D: TRBD1
CDR3: ASSHPGQGNQPQH

J: TRBJ2-1
V: TRBV7-2
D: TRBD2
CDR3: ASSLRPSGGTQDNEQF

J: TRBJ2-1
V: TRBV11-2
D: .
CDR3: ASSLVAGGDEQF

J: TRBJ1-2
V: TRBV12-3/TRBV12-4
D: .
CDR3: ASSFHRDPYGYT

J: TRBJ2-2
V: TRBV2
D: .
CDR3: ASTPLNTGELF

J: TRBJ1-2
V: TRBV20-1
D: .
CDR3: SARHYYGYT

J: TRBJ1-3
V: TRBV6-5
D: .
CDR3: ASLDGRNTIY